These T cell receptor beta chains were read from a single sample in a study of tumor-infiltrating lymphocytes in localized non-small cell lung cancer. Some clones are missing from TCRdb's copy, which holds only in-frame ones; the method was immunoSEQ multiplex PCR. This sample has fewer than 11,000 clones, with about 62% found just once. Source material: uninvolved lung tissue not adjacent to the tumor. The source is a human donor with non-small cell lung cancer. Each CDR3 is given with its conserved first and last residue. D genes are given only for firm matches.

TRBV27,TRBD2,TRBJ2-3,CASRPGGGSKDTQYF
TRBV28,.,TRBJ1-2,CASSFNNYGYTF
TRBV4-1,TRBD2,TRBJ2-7,CASSQAGTSGEQYF
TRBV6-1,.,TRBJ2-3,CASSVITDTQYF
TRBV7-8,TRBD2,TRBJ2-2,CASSSDLAGNTGELFF
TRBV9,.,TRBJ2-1,CASSPMGDSYNEQFF
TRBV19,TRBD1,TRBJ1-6,CASRETGTSYNSPLHF
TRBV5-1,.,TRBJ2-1,CASSFDGQGIGNEQFF
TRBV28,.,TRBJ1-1,CASSLNEGGLRGNF
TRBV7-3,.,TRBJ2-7,CASSPDPTSREQYF
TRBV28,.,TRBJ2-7,CASSFWGSYEQYF
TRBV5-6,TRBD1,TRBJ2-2,CASSWDRKNTGELFF
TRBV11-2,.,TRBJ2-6,CASSFPGGLSSPGANVLTF
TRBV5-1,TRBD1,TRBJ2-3,CASSRGQGTDTQYF
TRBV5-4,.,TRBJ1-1,CASSHGGNTEAFF
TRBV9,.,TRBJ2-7,CASSRTGGTYEQYF
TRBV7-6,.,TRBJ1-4,CASSLAAGTNEKLFF
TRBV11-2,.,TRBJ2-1,CASSLNWGGASYNEQFF
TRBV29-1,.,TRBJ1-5,CSVGTQNQPQHF
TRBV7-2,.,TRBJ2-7,CASSPGMGEQYF
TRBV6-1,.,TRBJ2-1,CASVLTPAGQFF
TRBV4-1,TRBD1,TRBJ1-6,CASSQDQDRYNSPLHF
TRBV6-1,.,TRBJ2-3,CASSEQLVNTDTQYF
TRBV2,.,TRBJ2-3,CASGYSTDTQYF
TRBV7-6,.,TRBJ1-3,CASSIPGSSGNTIYF
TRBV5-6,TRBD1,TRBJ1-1,CASSLGQGMNTEAFF
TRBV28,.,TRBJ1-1,CASSPGQTSQGTEAFF
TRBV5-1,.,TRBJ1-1,CASSLSGRSTEAFF
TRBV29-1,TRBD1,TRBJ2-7,CSASGQGDYEQYF
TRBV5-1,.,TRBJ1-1,CASTERGRGTEAFF
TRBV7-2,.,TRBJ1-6,CASSLNGQNSPLHF
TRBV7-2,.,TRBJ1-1,CASSQRGEAFF
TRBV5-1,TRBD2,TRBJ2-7,CASSLAGGPHEQYF
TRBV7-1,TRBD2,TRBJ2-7,CASSAISGLAGHEQYF
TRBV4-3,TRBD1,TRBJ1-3,CASSQDRTGLSGNTIYF
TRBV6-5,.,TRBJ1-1,CASSEVGRGTEAFF
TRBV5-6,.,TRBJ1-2,CASSLTGASAFYTF
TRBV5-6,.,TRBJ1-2,CASSLFTGLGGYTF
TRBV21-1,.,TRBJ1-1,CASSSSPGQGNRNTEAFF
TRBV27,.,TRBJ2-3,CASSLRREDTQYF
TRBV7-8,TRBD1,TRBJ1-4,CASSPNRGRNEKLFF
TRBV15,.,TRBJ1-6,CATSRDKGGNSPLHF
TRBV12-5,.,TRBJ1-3,CASGGLGPNTGNTIYF
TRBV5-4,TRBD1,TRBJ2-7,CASSLGRDSAYEQYF
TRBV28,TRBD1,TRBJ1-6,CASRTGTGDQRPLHF
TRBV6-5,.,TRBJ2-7,CASSYTRQAYEQYF
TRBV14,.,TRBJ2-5,CASSQGSGAVETQYF
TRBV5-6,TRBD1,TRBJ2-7,CASSLVGTAPYEQYF
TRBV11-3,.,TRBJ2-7,CASSLKAGALVYEQYF
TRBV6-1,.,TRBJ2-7,CAIIPGGGYEQYF